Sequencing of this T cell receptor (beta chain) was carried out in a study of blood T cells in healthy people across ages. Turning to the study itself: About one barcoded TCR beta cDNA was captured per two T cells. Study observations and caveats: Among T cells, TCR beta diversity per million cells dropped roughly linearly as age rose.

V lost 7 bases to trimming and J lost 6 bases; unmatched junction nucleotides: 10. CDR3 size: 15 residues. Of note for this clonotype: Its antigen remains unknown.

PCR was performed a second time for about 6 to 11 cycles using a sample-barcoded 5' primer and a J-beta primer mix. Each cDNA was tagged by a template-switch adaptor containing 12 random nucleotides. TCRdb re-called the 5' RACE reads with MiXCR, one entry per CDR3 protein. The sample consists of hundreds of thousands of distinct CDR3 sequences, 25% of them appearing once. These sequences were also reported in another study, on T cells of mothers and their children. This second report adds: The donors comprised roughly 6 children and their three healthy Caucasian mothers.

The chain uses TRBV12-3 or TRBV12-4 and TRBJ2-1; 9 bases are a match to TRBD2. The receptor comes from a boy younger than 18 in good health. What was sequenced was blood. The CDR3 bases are TGTGCCAGCACTATAGGGCTAGCGGGGCTCAATGAGCAGTTCTTC. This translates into CASTIGLAGLNEQFF.